The 9 T cell receptor beta chains given below trace back to one sample, sequenced in a study of blood T cell repertoires in COVID-19. Sequencing was performed with immunoSEQ multiplex PCR; in TCRdb, only in-frame clones are kept and a portion is missing. The sample has about 120,000 clones; 60% to 85% are singletons. The sequenced material came from peripheral blood. The source of these receptors is a man between 65 and 85 years old with acute or convalescent COVID-19.

This clone has a handful of counts. V is TRBV5-1 and J is TRBJ2-5; the D gene is possibly TRBD2 (5 bases). Germline CDR1 SGHRS, CDR2 YFSETQ. The CDR3 loop spans 15 amino acids. V lost 3 bases to trimming and J lost 5 bases, with 17 bases between them. In nucleotides, the CDR3 is TGCGCCAGCAGCTCCTACATAGGGCGGGTCGAGACCCAGTACTTC. This sequence encodes CASSSYIGRVETQYF.

V usage is TRBV7-2 and J usage is TRBJ2-7; maybe TRBD1 (6 bases). The germline V gene has CDR1 SGHTA and CDR2 FQGNSA. The germline V and J ends were trimmed by 4 bases and 3 bases, with 10 bases remaining between them. The CDR3 loop spans 13 amino acids. The CDR3 DNA follows: TGTGCCAGCAGCTGGGACACCCGCTACGAGCAGTACTTC. Its protein product is CASSWDTRYEQYF.

The rearrangement uses TRBV9 and TRBJ1-2; 8 nucleotides align to TRBD1. The CDR3 runs 14 residues. The V gene's germline CDR1 is SGDLS and CDR2 YYNGEE. J gave up 7 bases and V 1 base, and 6 bases lay outside the gene matches. Written as DNA, the CDR3 is TGTGCCAGCAGCGTAACGACAGGGGAACGTGGCTACACCTTC. It is translated as CASSVTTGERGYTF.

The V and J genes are TRBV9 and TRBJ2-5; 7 nucleotides line up with TRBD1. Germline CDR1 and CDR2: SGDLS and YYNGEE. Trimming at V came to 3 bases and at J to 3 bases, leaving 5 bases not matched to a gene. There are 14 residues in the CDR3. CDR3 protein: CASSGDRVEETQYF. CDR3 DNA sequence: TGTGCCAGCAGCGGTGACAGGGTGGAAGAGACCCAGTACTTC.

This clone was observed a few times. J is TRBJ1-5 and V is TRBV4-1; D gene ambiguous. The CDR3 sequence is 14 residues long. Germline V gene data show CDR1 as MGHRA and CDR2 as YSYEKL. Between the trimmed V and J ends, which lost 2 bases and 3 bases, there was a span of 8 bases. The CDR3 DNA follows: TGCGCCAGCAGCCAAACTCAACTCAATCAGCCCCAGCATTTT. Its translation: CASSQTQLNQPQHF.

This chain links TRBV6-5 with TRBJ1-2, with 9 bases fitting TRBD1. The CDR3 is made up of 14 amino acids. V dropped 7 bases and J dropped 5; count of bases not matched to a gene: 8. Per the germline V gene, CDR1 is MNHEY and CDR2 is SVGAGI. The CDR3, as DNA: TGTGCCAGCACCTACCGGACAGGGGATTATGGCTACACCTTC. Translated: CASTYRTGDYGYTF.

The rearrangement links TRBV19 to TRBJ1-6; 7 bases line up with TRBD1. With V trimmed by 9 bases and J by 8 bases, 10 bases remained unmatched. CDR3 length equals 14 residues. CDR1 and CDR2 from the germline V gene are LNHDA and SQIVND (reference sequence). The CDR3 loop reads CASLSTGEYSPLHF. The CDR3, as DNA: TGTGCCAGCCTTAGTACAGGGGAATATTCACCCCTCCACTTT. The full variable domain, completed using reference TRBV19 and TRBJ1-6, is DGGITQSPKYLFRKEGQNVTLSCEQNLNHDAMYWYRQDPGQGLRLIYYSQIVNDFQKGDIAEGYSVSREKKESFPLTVTSAQKNPTAFYLCASLSTGEYSPLHFGNGTRLTVT.

The rearrangement links TRBV24-1 to TRBJ1-2, with 8 bases matching TRBD1. CDR3 size: 14 residues. Germline values: CDR1 KGHDR, CDR2 SFDVKD. The ends lost 3 bases at V and 7 bases at J; junction bases unmatched: 6. The CDR3 here is CATSDPQGGSGYTF. The CDR3 DNA reads TGTGCCACCAGTGATCCACAGGGGGGTAGTGGCTACACCTTC.

The CDR3 bases are TGTGCCAGCAGTCAGGACAGGGTCAGAGGCTACACCTTC. This translates into CASSQDRVRGYTF. V and J are TRBV12-3 or TRBV12-4 and TRBJ1-2, with 8 bases fitting TRBD1. The CDR3 totals 13 residues. Trimming at V came to 5 bases and at J to 8 bases, leaving 7 bases not matched to a gene.